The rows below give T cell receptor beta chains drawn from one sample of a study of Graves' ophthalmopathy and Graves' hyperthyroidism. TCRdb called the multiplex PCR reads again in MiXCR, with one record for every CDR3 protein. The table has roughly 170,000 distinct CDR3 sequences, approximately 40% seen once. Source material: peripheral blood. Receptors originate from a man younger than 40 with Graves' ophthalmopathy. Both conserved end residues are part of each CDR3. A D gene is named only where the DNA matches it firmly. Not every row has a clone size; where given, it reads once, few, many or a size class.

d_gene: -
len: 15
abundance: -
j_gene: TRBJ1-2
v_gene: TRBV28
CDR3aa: CASSFGASPRNGYTF
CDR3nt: TGTGCCAGCAGTTTCGGCGCTAGTCCTCGTAATGGCTACACCTTC

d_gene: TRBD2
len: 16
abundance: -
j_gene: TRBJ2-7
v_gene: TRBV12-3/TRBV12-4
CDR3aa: CASILTLASGSYEQYF
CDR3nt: TGTGCCAGCATTCTGACCCTGGCTAGCGGCTCCTACGAGCAGTACTTC

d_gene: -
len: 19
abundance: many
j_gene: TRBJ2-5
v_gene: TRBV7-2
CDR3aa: CASSLGYTGTQGGWETQYF
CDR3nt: TGTGCCAGCAGCTTAGGCTACACCGGGACGCAGGGAGGTTGGGAGACCCAGTACTTC

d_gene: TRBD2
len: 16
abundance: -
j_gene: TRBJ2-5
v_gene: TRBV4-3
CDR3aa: CASSQEVSGGQETQYF
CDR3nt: TGCGCCAGCAGCCAAGAGGTTAGCGGGGGACAAGAGACCCAGTACTTC

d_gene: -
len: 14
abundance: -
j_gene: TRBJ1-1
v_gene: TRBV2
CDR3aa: CASSEAHRNTEAFF
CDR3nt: TGTGCCAGCAGTGAAGCTCACAGGAACACTGAAGCTTTCTTT

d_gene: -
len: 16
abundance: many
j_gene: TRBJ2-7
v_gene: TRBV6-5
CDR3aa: CASSSQGPNLFYEQYF
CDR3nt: TGTGCCAGCAGTTCACAGGGTCCCAACTTATTCTACGAGCAGTACTTC

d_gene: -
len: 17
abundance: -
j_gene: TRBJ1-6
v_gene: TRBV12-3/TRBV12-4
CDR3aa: CASSLGGGSSYNSPLHF
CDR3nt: TGTGCCAGCAGTTTAGGCGGAGGGAGCTCCTATAATTCACCCCTCCACTTT

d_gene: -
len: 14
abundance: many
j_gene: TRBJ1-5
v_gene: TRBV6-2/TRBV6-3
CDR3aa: CASSPGGENQPQHF
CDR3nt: TGTGCCAGCAGCCCCGGAGGGGAAAATCAGCCCCAGCATTTT

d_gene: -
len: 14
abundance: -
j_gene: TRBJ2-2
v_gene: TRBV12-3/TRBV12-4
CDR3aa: CASSLTDYTGELFF
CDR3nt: TGTGCCAGCAGTTTGACGGATTACACCGGGGAGCTGTTTTTT

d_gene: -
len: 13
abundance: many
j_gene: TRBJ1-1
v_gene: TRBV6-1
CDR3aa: CASREQMNTEAFF
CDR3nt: TGTGCCAGCAGGGAACAGATGAACACTGAAGCTTTCTTT

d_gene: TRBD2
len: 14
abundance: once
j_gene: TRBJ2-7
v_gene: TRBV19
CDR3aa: CASSMPGLGYEQYF
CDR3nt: TGTGCCAGTAGTATGCCGGGACTAGGTTACGAGCAGTACTTC

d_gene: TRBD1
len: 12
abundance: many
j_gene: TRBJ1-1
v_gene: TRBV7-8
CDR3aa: CASSTTGDGAFF
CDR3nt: TGTGCCAGCAGCACGACAGGGGACGGAGCTTTCTTT

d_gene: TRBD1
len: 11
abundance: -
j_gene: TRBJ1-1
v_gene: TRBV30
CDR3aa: CAWMGQAEAFF
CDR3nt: TGTGCCTGGATGGGACAGGCTGAAGCTTTCTTT

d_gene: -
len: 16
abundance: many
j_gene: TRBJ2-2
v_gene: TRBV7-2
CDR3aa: CASSTVGGWNTGELFF
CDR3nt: TGTGCCAGCAGCACAGTGGGGGGCTGGAACACCGGGGAGCTGTTTTTT

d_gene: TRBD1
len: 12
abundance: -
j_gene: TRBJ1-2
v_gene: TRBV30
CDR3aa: CAWGGTGGGYTF
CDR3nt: TGTGCCTGGGGCGGGACAGGGGGAGGCTACACCTTC

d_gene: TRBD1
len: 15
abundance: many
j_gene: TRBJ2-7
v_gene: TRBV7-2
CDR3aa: CASSLTGTGRYEQYF
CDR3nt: TGTGCCAGCAGCTTAACAGGGACAGGGCGCTACGAGCAGTACTTC

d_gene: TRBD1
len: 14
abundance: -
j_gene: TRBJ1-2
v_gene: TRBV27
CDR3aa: CASSHTGGAEGYTF
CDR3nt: TGTGCCAGCAGCCATACAGGGGGCGCGGAGGGCTACACCTTC

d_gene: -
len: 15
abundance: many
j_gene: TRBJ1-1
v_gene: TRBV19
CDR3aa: CASSIGRGIRTEAFF
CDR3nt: TGTGCCAGTAGTATTGGACGGGGCATAAGGACTGAAGCTTTCTTT

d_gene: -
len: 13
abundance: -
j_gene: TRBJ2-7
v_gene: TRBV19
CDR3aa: CASSQETFYEQYF
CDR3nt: TGTGCCAGTAGTCAAGAAACGTTTTACGAGCAGTACTTC

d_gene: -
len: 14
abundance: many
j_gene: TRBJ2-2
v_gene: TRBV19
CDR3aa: CASSVPSATGELFF
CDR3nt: TGTGCCAGTAGTGTACCTAGCGCCACCGGGGAGCTGTTTTTT

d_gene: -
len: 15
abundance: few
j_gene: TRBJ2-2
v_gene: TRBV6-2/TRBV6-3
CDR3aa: CASSYLGAVSGELFF
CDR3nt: TGTGCCAGCAGTTATTTAGGAGCAGTTTCCGGGGAGCTGTTTTTT

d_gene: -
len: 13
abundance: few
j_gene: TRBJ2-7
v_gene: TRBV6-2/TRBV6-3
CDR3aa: CASSWGYGYEQYF
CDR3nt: TGTGCCAGCAGCTGGGGTTATGGGTACGAGCAGTACTTC

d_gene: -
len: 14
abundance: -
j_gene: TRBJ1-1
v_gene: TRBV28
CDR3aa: CAVNGVGSNTEAFF
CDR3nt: TGTGCCGTCAATGGAGTGGGGTCGAACACTGAAGCTTTCTTT

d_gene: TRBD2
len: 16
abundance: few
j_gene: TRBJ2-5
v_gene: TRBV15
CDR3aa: CATSRDRGGLQETQYF
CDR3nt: TGTGCCACCAGCAGAGATCGGGGGGGCCTGCAAGAGACCCAGTACTTC

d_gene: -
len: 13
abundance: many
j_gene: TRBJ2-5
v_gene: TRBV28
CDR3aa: CASSLSDRETQYF
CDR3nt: TGTGCCAGCAGTTTGTCAGATCGGGAGACCCAGTACTTC

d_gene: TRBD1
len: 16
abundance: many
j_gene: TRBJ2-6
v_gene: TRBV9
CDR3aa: CASSPPDRAGANVLTF
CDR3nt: TGTGCCAGCAGCCCTCCCGACAGGGCTGGGGCCAACGTCCTGACTTTC

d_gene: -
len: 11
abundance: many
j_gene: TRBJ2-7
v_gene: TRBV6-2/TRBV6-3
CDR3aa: CASSWGYEQYF
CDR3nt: TGTGCCAGCAGTTGGGGATACGAGCAGTACTTC

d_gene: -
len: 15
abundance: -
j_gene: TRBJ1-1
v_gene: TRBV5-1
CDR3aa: CASSKSSGAVTEAFF
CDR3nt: TGCGCCAGCAGCAAATCATCAGGGGCGGTCACTGAAGCTTTCTTT

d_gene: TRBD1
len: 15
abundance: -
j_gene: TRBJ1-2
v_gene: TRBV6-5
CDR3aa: CASSSGDRTNYGYTF
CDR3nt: TGTGCCAGCAGTTCCGGGGACAGGACGAACTATGGCTACACCTTC